The 4 T cell receptor beta chains below were found in one sample sequenced in a study of blood T cell repertoires in COVID-19. Clones were read by immunoSEQ multiplex PCR, and TCRdb kept only the in-frame ones, dropping some. The sample comprises hundreds of thousands of clones, about 79% of which are singletons, and roughly a tenth rests with the top ten. Sequenced material: peripheral blood. The receptor source for this set is an elderly woman with acute or convalescent COVID-19.

The chain employs TRBV28 and TRBJ1-6, with a possible D match to TRBD1 (5 bases). V shed 6 bases and J shed 7 bases, with 16 bases lying between them. Germline V gene sequence: CDR1 MDHEN, CDR2 SYDVKM. The CDR3 totals 15 residues. The CDR3 reads CASRPGVWRNSPLHF. The CDR3 region has the DNA TGTGCCAGCAGACCGGGGGTTTGGCGGAATTCACCCCTCCACTTT.

This clone was seen more than once but under ten times. The genes are TRBV7-8 and TRBJ1-4, with TRBD1 identical over 9 bases. This CDR3 is 15 amino acids long. Trimming removed 8 bases from V and 3 bases from J; junction bases left unmatched: 7. In germline, CDR1 is SGHVS, CDR2 FQNEAQ. The CDR3 is CASADRGAANEKLFF. The CDR3 coding sequence is TGTGCCAGCGCCGACAGGGGGGCAGCTAATGAAAAACTGTTTTTT. Variable domain in full (rest from reference TRBV7-8 and TRBJ1-4): GAGVSQSPRYKVAKRGQDVALRCDPISGHVSLFWYQQALGQGPEFLTYFQNEAQLDKSGLPSDRFFAERPEGSVSTLKIQRTQQEDSAVYLCASADRGAANEKLFFGSGTQLSVL.

V usage is TRBV6-6 and J usage is TRBJ1-6; tentative D call: TRBD1 (6 bases). In germline, CDR1 is MNHNY, CDR2 SVGAGI (reference sequence). The CDR3 has 17 amino acids. V lost 5 bases and J 5 bases, leaving 19 bases between the germline ends. DNA of the CDR3: TGTGCCAGCAGTCCCCTTCCACTCCGGGACAATAATTCACCCCTCCACTTT. It encodes CASSPLPLRDNNSPLHF.

This clone appeared a single time. This chain uses TRBV12-1 with TRBJ1-5; the DNA was not used to check the table's D call, TRBD1. TRBV12-1 is flagged as a pseudogene. The CDR3 spans 15 residues. The CDR3 DNA follows: TGTGCCAGCAGCCTCCATTCAGGGCGATATCAGCCCCAGCATTTT. This codes for CASSLHSGRYQPQHF.